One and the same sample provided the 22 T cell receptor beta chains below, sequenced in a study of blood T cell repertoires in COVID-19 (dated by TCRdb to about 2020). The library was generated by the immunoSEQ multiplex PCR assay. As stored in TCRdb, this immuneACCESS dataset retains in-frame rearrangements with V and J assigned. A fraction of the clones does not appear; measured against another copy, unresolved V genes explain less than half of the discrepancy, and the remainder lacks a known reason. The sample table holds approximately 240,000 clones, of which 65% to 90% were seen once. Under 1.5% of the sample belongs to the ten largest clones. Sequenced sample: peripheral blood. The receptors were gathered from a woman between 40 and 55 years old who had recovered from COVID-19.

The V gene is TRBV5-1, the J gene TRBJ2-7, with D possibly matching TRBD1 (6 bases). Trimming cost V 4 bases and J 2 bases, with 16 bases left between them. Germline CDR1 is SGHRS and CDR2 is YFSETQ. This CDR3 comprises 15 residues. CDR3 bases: TGCGCCAGCAGCCCTCTTGAGACAGGTACCTACGAGCAGTACTTC. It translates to CASSPLETGTYEQYF.

In nucleotides, the CDR3 is TGTGCCAGCAGCGTAGAGGAGGGGAACTATGGCTACACCTTC. Residues: CASSVEEGNYGYTF. The genes are TRBV9 and TRBJ1-2; D might be TRBD1 (5 bases). V was shortened by 0 bases and J by 2 bases, with 8 bases between the two germline ends. The V gene's germline CDR1 is SGDLS and CDR2 YYNGEE. This CDR3 contains 14 residues.

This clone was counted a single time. The CDR3 loop reads CASSQDYVQGSYEQYF. CDR3 sequence (DNA): TGTGCCAGCAGCCAAGATTATGTCCAGGGGTCCTACGAGCAGTACTTC. The chain combines TRBV3-1 (or the pseudogene TRBV3-2) with TRBJ2-7; D is possibly TRBD1 (6 bases). The ends were cut back, 0 bases at V and 1 base at J, with 13 bases in the middle. The CDR3 has 16 residues. From germline, CDR1 is LGHDT and CDR2 YNNKEL (reference sequence).

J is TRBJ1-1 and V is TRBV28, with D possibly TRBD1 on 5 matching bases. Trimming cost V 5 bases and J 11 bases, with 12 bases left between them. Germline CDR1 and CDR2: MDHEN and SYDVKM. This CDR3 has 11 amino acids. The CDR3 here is CASSRTRGAFF. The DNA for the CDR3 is TGTGCCAGCAGTCGGACCCGGGGGGCTTTCTTT.

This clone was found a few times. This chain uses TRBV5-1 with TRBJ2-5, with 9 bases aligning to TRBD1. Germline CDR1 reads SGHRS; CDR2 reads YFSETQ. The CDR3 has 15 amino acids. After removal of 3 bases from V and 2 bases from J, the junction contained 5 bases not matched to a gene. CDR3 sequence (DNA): TGCGCCAGCAGCTCTGGGACAGGGAAACAAGAGACCCAGTACTTC. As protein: CASSSGTGKQETQYF. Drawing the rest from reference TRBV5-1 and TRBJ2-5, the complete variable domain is KAGVTQTPRYLIKTRGQQVTLSCSPISGHRSVSWYQQTPGQGLQFLFEYFSETQRNKGNFPGRFSGRQFSNSRSEMNVSTLELGDSALYLCASSSGTGKQETQYFGPGTRLLVL.

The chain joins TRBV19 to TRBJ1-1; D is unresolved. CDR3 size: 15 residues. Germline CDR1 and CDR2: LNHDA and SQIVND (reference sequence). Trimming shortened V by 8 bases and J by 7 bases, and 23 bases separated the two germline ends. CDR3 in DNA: TGTGCCAGTTTTGTTGGACTGGCCGTACCCGGTGAAGCTTTCTTT. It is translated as CASFVGLAVPGEAFF.

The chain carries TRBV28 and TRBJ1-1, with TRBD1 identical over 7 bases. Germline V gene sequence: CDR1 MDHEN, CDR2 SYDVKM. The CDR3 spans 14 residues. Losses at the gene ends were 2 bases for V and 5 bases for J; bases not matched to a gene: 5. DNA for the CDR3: TGTGCCAGCAGTTTAATAGGCAGGGGGACTGAAGCTTTCTTT. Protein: CASSLIGRGTEAFF.

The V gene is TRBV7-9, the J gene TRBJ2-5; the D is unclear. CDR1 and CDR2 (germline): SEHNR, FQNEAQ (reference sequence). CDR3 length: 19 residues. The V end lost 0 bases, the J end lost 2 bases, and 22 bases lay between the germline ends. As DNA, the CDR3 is TGTGCCAGCAGCTTAGCCCACCGTAGCTTAACAAAGGTACAAGAGACCCAGTACTTC. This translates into CASSLAHRSLTKVQETQYF.

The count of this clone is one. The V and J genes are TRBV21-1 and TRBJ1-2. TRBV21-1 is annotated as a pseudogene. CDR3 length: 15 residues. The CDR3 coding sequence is TGTGCCAGCAGCAAAAGAATAGGGAGGACCTATGGCTACACCTTC. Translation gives CASSKRIGRTYGYTF.

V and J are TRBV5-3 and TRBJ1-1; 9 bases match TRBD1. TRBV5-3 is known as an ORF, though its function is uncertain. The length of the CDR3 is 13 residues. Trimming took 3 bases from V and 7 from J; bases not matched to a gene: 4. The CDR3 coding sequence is TGTGCCAGAAGCTGGACAGGGGTGGGTGAAGCTTTCTTT. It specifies CARSWTGVGEAFF.

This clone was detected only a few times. The CDR3 reads CASSVGQGFSVTDTQYF. CDR3 DNA sequence: TGTGCCAGCAGCGTCGGACAGGGGTTTTCGGTCACAGATACGCAGTATTTT. The gene calls are TRBV9 and TRBJ2-3; TRBD1 agrees at 9 bases. Trimming removed 2 bases from V and 2 bases from J; junction bases left unmatched: 9. The V gene's germline CDR1 is SGDLS and CDR2 YYNGEE. The CDR3 covers 17 residues.

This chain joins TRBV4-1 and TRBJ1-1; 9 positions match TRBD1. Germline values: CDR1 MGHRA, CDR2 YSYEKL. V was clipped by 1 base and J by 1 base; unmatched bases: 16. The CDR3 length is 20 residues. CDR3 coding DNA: TGCGCCAGCAGCCAAGGCCTAGCCGACAGGGGGTACTTTAAGAACACTGAAGCTTTCTTT. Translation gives CASSQGLADRGYFKNTEAFF.

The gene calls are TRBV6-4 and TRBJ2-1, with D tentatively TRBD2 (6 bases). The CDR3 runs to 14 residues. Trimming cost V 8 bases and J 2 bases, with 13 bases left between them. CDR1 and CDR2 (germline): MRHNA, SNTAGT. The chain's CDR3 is CASGGGVTYNEQFF. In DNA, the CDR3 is TGTGCCAGCGGTGGCGGGGTAACCTACAATGAGCAGTTCTTC.

CDR3: CASSLAAGGGGPNYGYTF. CDR3 in DNA: TGTGCCAGCAGTTTAGCCGCGGGAGGAGGAGGACCTAACTATGGCTACACCTTC. The chain links TRBV27 to TRBJ1-2; D gene ambiguous. Per germline, CDR1 MNHEY and CDR2 SMNVEV (reference sequence). V was cut by 2 bases and J by 0 bases, with 19 bases left in between. The length of the CDR3 is 18 residues.

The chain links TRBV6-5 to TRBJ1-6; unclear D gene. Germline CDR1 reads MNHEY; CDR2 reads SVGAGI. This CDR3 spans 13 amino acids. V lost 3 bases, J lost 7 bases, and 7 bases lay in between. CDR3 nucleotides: TGTGCCAGCAGTTATACACAGAATTCACCCCTCCACTTT. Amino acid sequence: CASSYTQNSPLHF.

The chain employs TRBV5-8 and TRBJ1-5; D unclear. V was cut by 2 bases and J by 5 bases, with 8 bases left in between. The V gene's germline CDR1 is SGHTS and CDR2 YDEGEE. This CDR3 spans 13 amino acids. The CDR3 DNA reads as TGTGCCAGCAGCTTACAGCAATATCAGCCCCAGCATTTT. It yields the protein CASSLQQYQPQHF.

The CDR3 spells CASSLWSNTQYF. The CDR3 nucleotides are TGTGCCAGCAGTTTATGGTCTAATACGCAGTATTTT. The gene calls are TRBV12-3 or TRBV12-4 and TRBJ2-3; D ambiguous. The ends were cut back, 2 bases at V and 7 bases at J, with 7 bases in the middle. The CDR3 runs 12 residues.

The CDR3 reads CASSLQGSSYEQYF. The CDR3 DNA is TGTGCCAGCAGCTTACAGGGAAGCTCCTACGAGCAGTACTTC. V usage is TRBV7-2 and J usage is TRBJ2-7; perhaps TRBD1 as D (5 bases). CDR3 size: 14 residues. CDR1 is SGHTA and CDR2 is FQGNSA in the germline V gene. The germline V and J ends were trimmed by 2 bases and 0 bases, with 8 bases remaining between them.

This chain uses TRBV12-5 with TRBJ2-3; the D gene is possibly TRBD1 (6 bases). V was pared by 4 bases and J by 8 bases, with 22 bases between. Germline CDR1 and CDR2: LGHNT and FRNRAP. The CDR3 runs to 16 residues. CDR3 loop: CASGSILGQGIGTQYF. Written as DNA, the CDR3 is TGTGCTAGTGGTTCGATTTTGGGGCAGGGGATAGGTACGCAGTATTTT. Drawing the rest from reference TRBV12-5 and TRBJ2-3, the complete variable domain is DARVTQTPRHKVTEMGQEVTMRCQPILGHNTVFWYRQTMMQGLELLAYFRNRAPLDDSGMPKDRFSAEMPDATLATLKIQPSEPRDSAVYFCASGSILGQGIGTQYFGPGTRLTVL.

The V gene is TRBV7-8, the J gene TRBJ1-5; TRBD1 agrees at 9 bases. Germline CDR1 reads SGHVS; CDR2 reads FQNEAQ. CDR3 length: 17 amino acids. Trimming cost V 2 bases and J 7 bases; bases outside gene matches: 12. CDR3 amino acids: CASSLRVPGQGGQPQHF. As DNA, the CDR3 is TGTGCCAGCAGCTTACGCGTACCGGGACAGGGTGGCCAGCCCCAGCATTTT.

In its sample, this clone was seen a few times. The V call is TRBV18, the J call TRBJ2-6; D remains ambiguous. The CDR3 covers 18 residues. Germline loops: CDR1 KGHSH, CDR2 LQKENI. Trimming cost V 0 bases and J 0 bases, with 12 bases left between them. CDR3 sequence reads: CASSPPGSRTSGANVLTF. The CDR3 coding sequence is TGTGCCAGCTCACCACCGGGCAGCCGTACCTCTGGGGCCAACGTCCTGACTTTC.

In DNA, the CDR3 is TGTGCCAGCAGCTTAGACCAGGGATCCTACAATGAGCAGTTCTTC. Translated: CASSLDQGSYNEQFF. The chain is built from TRBV7-2 and TRBJ2-1; tentatively, D is TRBD1 (5 bases). The CDR3 covers 15 residues. The germline V and J ends were trimmed by 1 base and 1 base, with 8 bases remaining between them. The germline gives CDR1 SGHTA, CDR2 FQGNSA.